This paragraph covers one T cell receptor (beta chain) sequence. Its antigen is undetermined. The study ran its PCR with 60 Vbeta and 13 Jbeta primers. Method: immunoSEQ multiplex PCR; TCRdb's copy keeps in-frame clones and lacks some. The sample carries roughly 110,000 clones, roughly 80% recorded once. CDR3 length: 16 amino acids. CDR1 is PRHDT and CDR2 is FYEKMQ in the germline V gene (reference sequence). Trimming pared 5 bases from V and 2 bases from J, leaving 16 bases between. The data derive from a study of cytomegalovirus exposure and HLA in healthy donors. Study outcomes and limitations: Later work found most CMV-associated TCR beta chains apparently HLA-restricted. As a later analysis showed, a missense DCLRE1C variant was linked to trimming of TCR beta V- and J-genes.

The V and J genes are TRBV13 and TRBJ2-1, with a tentative D call TRBD2 (7 bases). The source is a man aged 60 to 75 in good health and CMV-seronegative. The specimen sequenced was PBMCs. The CDR3 nucleotides are TGTGCCAGCAGCATGGGTCGGGGGGCCACCTACAATGAGCAGTTCTTC. Translating it yields CASSMGRGATYNEQFF.